This TCR beta chain is drawn from a study of immune evolution from preneoplasia to lung adenocarcinoma. Study outcomes and limitations: Later-stage lesions appeared to have more T cells, more diversity, less clonality.

This CDR3 has 15 amino acids. The V gene lost 0 bases and the J gene lost 1 base, with 8 bases spanning the gap. Per germline, CDR1 SGHRS and CDR2 YFSETQ. Comment on this clone: Antigen specificity is unknown.

Some clones are missing from TCRdb's copy, which holds only in-frame ones; the method was immunoSEQ multiplex PCR. The sample includes about 8,400 clones, 81% of them seen just once. The gene calls are TRBV5-1 and TRBJ1-5, with TRBD1 as a possible D gene (5 bases). Sequencing was carried out using FFPE invasive lung adenocarcinoma tissue. This sequence was found in a person between 50 and 60 years old with lung adenocarcinoma. CDR3 region: CASSLAPGSNQPQHF. CDR3 DNA sequence: TGCGCCAGCAGCTTGGCCCCAGGGAGCAATCAGCCCCAGCATTTT.